This entry lists 25 T cell receptor beta chains sequenced from one sample in a study of cytomegalovirus exposure and HLA in healthy donors. PCR amplification relied on 60 Vbeta primers (plus 13 Jbeta primers). TCRdb's copy holds only in-frame clones and misses some; the assay was immunoSEQ multiplex PCR. The repertoire has some 180,000 clones, about 9% of them found once; the top ten carry less than 1.5%. Sequenced material: PBMCs. The source is a woman younger than 45 in good health and CMV-seropositive.

This clone occurred a few times. The chain uses TRBV9 and TRBJ2-7; TRBD1 agrees at 12 bases. The germline CDR1 and CDR2 sequences are SGDLS and YYNGEE. This CDR3 has 15 amino acids. V lost 6 bases, J lost 2 bases, and 6 bases stayed unmatched. Written as DNA, the CDR3 is TGTGCCAGCACCCCGGGACAGGGGGCCACCTACGAGCAGTACTTC. This translates into CASTPGQGATYEQYF.

This clone has only a few counts. The chain links TRBV15 to TRBJ1-2, with TRBD1 matching 8 bases. Germline V gives CDR1 LNHNV, CDR2 YYDKDF (reference sequence). CDR3 length equals 16 residues. V lost 1 base and J lost 8; bases outside the gene matches: 12. CDR3 DNA: TGTGCCACCAGCAGAGTCATCGGGACAGGAGAGGGGGGCTACACCTTC. This encodes CATSRVIGTGEGGYTF.

This clone was picked up a small number of times. The chain joins TRBV7-3 to TRBJ2-1, with D possibly TRBD2 on 7 matching bases. Germline CDR1 reads SGHTA; CDR2 reads FQGTGA. The V end lost 5 bases, the J end lost 8 bases, and 19 bases lay between the germline ends. The CDR3 consists of 15 residues. The CDR3 spells CASSLGRGPRDEQFF. CDR3 in DNA: TGTGCCAGCAGCCTCGGGCGGGGGCCAAGGGATGAGCAGTTCTTC.

The J gene is TRBJ1-1, the V gene TRBV14, with no clear D. The CDR3 has 13 amino acids. V dropped 3 bases and J dropped 1 base, with 6 bases sitting between them. CDR1 and CDR2 from the germline V gene are SGHDN and FVKESK. The CDR3 region has the DNA TGTGCCAGCAGCCAGGAGAGGAACACTGAAGCTTTCTTT. Encoded protein: CASSQERNTEAFF.

This clone was detected only a few times. The gene calls are TRBV7-9 and TRBJ2-1, with TRBD2 matching over 9 bases. Germline loops: CDR1 SEHNR, CDR2 FQNEAQ (reference sequence). The V and J ends lost 3 bases and 9 bases, in that order; junction bases with no gene match: 0. The CDR3 extends over 12 amino acids. The CDR3 is CASSLTSGEQFF. The CDR3 nucleotides are TGTGCCAGCAGCTTGACTAGCGGTGAGCAGTTCTTC.

The chain couples TRBV30 to TRBJ2-1; TRBD2 agrees at 10 bases. CDR3 length equals 14 residues. The junction had 5 bases not matched to a gene; V was cut back by 5 bases and J by 4 bases. CDR1 GTSNPN and CDR2 SVGIG come from the germline V gene (reference sequence). The CDR3 nucleotides are TGTGCCTGGTCACTAGCGGGAATTTACAATGAGCAGTTCTTC. Its translation: CAWSLAGIYNEQFF.

This clone occurred a few times. This rearrangement joins TRBV6-1 to TRBJ1-1; 11 nucleotides align to TRBD1. After removal of 6 bases from V and 4 bases from J, the junction contained 7 bases not matched to a gene. Germline values: CDR1 MNHNS, CDR2 SASEGT. CDR3 length: 15 amino acids. The CDR3 sequence: CASRRGQGGGTEAFF. The CDR3, as DNA: TGTGCCAGCAGACGGGGACAGGGGGGGGGCACTGAAGCTTTCTTT.

The chain carries TRBV10-1 and TRBJ2-2; possibly TRBD1 for D (6 bases). The germline V gene encodes CDR1 WNHNN and CDR2 SYGVQD (reference sequence). This CDR3 spans 14 amino acids. V lost 10 bases and J 4 bases, leaving 16 bases between the germline ends. In nucleotides, the CDR3 is TGCGCCACCAGACAGGCCCCCTCCACCGGGGAGCTGTTTTTT. Its protein is CATRQAPSTGELFF.

This clone was observed a few times. The chain uses TRBV6-5 and TRBJ1-2; 8 positions agree with TRBD1. V dropped 5 bases and J dropped 2; count of bases not matched to a gene: 1. There are 13 residues in the CDR3. Germline CDR1 is MNHEY and CDR2 is SVGAGI. In nucleotides, the CDR3 is TGTGCCAGCAGTACAGGGGGGAACTATGGCTACACCTTC. This encodes CASSTGGNYGYTF.

The chain links TRBV7-2 to TRBJ2-1; 10 bases are shared with TRBD2. V shed 4 bases, J shed 4 bases, and the junction held 4 bases outside the gene matches. The CDR3 is made up of 15 amino acids. Germline V gene lookup returns CDR1 SGHTA and CDR2 FQGNSA. The CDR3 nucleotides are TGTGCCAGCAGCTCCTTTAGCGGGAGGTACAATGAGCAGTTCTTC. Amino acid sequence: CASSSFSGRYNEQFF.

V is TRBV7-3 and J is TRBJ2-1, with a possible D match to TRBD2 (5 bases). Per the germline V gene, CDR1 is SGHTA and CDR2 is FQGTGA. Trimming took 9 bases from V and 9 from J, leaving 21 bases between them. The CDR3 is 14 residues long. CDR3 region: CARRILAREGEQFF. In nucleotides, the CDR3 is TGTGCCAGGAGAATCCTAGCAAGGGAAGGTGAGCAGTTCTTC.

This clone was seen only a few times. J is TRBJ2-3 and V is TRBV18; no clear D gene. Germline V lookup: CDR1 KGHSH, CDR2 LQKENI. Between the trimmed V and J ends, which lost 3 bases and 1 base, there was a span of 5 bases. The length of the CDR3 is 13 residues. The CDR3 DNA reads TGTGCCAGCTCACCCCGGGGCACAGATACGCAGTATTTT. Translated: CASSPRGTDTQYF.

The J gene is TRBJ2-3, the V gene TRBV15; 7 bases are shared with TRBD1. CDR3 size: 15 residues. V shed 1 base, J shed 6 bases, and the junction held 7 bases outside the gene matches. CDR1 and CDR2 (germline): LNHNV, YYDKDF (reference sequence). The CDR3 DNA reads TGTGCCACCAGCAGAGCGGGGACAGAGGGGGATACGCAGTATTTT. Amino acids: CATSRAGTEGDTQYF.

The chain uses TRBV30 and TRBJ2-1, with 11 bases that match TRBD2. Germline loops: CDR1 GTSNPN, CDR2 SVGIG (reference sequence). CDR3 size: 17 residues. Trimming took 2 bases from V and 6 from J; bases not matched to a gene: 12. CDR3 sequence reads: CAWSMSTSGTLSNEQFF. The CDR3 region has the DNA TGTGCCTGGAGTATGTCGACTAGCGGGACTCTTAGCAATGAGCAGTTCTTC.

The chain joins TRBV5-1 to TRBJ1-2; D ambiguous. With 4 bases removed from V and 3 bases from J, the gap between germline ends came to 16 bases. The CDR3 contains 15 residues. CDR1 and CDR2 (germline): SGHRS, YFSETQ. The CDR3 bases are TGCGCCAGCAGCCCTGAGGGAGGGTTGTACTATGGCTACACCTTC. This sequence encodes CASSPEGGLYYGYTF.

This clone was picked up a small number of times. The junction shows a germline mismatch at one end, possibly a read error. The chain combines TRBV7-9 with TRBJ2-5; tentatively, D is TRBD1 (5 bases). Germline assignment: CDR1 SEHNR and CDR2 FQNEAQ (reference sequence). The CDR3 spans 13 residues. This CDR3 is CASSSTAQEAQYF. CDR3 DNA: TGTGCCAGCAGCTCGACAGCCCAAGAGGCCCAGTACTTC.

This clone was seen a handful of times. The rearrangement uses TRBV7-9 and TRBJ1-3; tentative D call: TRBD1 (5 bases). This CDR3 region has 18 residues. Deletions cut 2 bases from V and 0 bases from J, with 17 bases between. Looked up from germline, CDR1 is SEHNR and CDR2 is FQNEAQ (reference sequence). CDR3 DNA sequence: TGTGCCAGCAGCTTATACAGGTTTGAGGTTGTCTCTGGAAACACCATATATTTT. Its protein product is CASSLYRFEVVSGNTIYF.

This clone occurred a few times. This chain links TRBV5-1 with TRBJ2-7; 8 positions match TRBD2. The V segment lost 4 bases and the J segment 1 base; nucleotides outside the gene matches: 7. This CDR3 is built from 15 residues. Germline V lookup: CDR1 SGHRS, CDR2 YFSETQ. The CDR3 reads CASSPEPSGSYEQYF. CDR3 DNA sequence: TGCGCCAGCAGCCCGGAGCCTAGCGGGTCCTACGAGCAGTACTTC. Full variable domain (outside the CDR3, taken from reference TRBV5-1 and TRBJ2-7): KAGVTQTPRYLIKTRGQQVTLSCSPISGHRSVSWYQQTPGQGLQFLFEYFSETQRNKGNFPGRFSGRQFSNSRSEMNVSTLELGDSALYLCASSPEPSGSYEQYFGPGTRLTVT.

The chain joins TRBV13 to TRBJ1-2; 7 bases line up with TRBD1. V was clipped by 5 bases and J by 4 bases; unmatched bases: 7. The CDR3 length is 14 residues. Per the germline V gene, CDR1 is PRHDT and CDR2 is FYEKMQ (reference sequence). CDR3 nucleotide sequence: TGTGCCAGCAGCCGGACAGGAGGGGGCTATGGCTACACCTTC. It is translated as CASSRTGGGYGYTF. Filled out from reference TRBV13 and TRBJ1-2, the complete variable domain reads AAGVIQSPRHLIKEKRETATLKCYPIPRHDTVYWYQQGPGQDPQFLISFYEKMQSDKGSIPDRFSAQQFSDYHSELNMSSLELGDSALYFCASSRTGGGYGYTFGSGTRLTVV.

This clone was detected a few times. The rearrangement uses TRBV19 and TRBJ2-2; maybe TRBD1 (7 bases). The length of the CDR3 is 15 residues. Germline-derived CDR1 and CDR2 are LNHDA and SQIVND (reference sequence). Between the trimmed V and J ends, which lost 3 bases and 5 bases, there was a span of 13 bases. CDR3 nucleotide sequence: TGTGCCAGTAGTATGACAGGGACTGGGACCGGGGAGCTGTTTTTT. Its translation is CASSMTGTGTGELFF.

This chain joins TRBV7-3 and TRBJ1-2, with D tentatively TRBD1 (5 bases). Looked up from germline, CDR1 is SGHTA and CDR2 is FQGTGA. The V and J ends lost 2 bases and 2 bases respectively, with 12 bases between them. The CDR3 length is 15 residues. The CDR3 is CASSLGGDANYGYTF. CDR3 coding DNA: TGTGCCAGCAGCTTAGGGGGGGACGCAAACTATGGCTACACCTTC.

This clone came up a few times. This sequence joins TRBV4-1 and TRBJ2-7, with D possibly being TRBD1 (5 bases). Germline CDR1 MGHRA, CDR2 YSYEKL. Between the trimmed V and J ends, which lost 0 bases and 6 bases, there was a span of 18 bases. The CDR3 totals 16 residues. CDR3 sequence reads: CASSQDPGRAVTEQYF. The CDR3 DNA follows: TGCGCCAGCAGCCAAGATCCGGGCAGGGCCGTTACCGAGCAGTACTTC.

This clone was recorded a few times. V is TRBV7-6 and J is TRBJ1-1; possible D gene TRBD1, 6 bases. The germline CDR1 and CDR2 sequences are SGHVS and FNYEAQ. This CDR3 is 18 amino acids long. The V and J ends lost 4 bases and 1 base respectively, with 22 bases between them. DNA for the CDR3: TGTGCCAGCAGCTCTCCAATTAACCGGGACATGAGGAACACTGAAGCTTTCTTT. Protein: CASSSPINRDMRNTEAFF.

The CDR3 coding sequence is TGCGCCAGCAGCCACAAATTACCGGGACAGGGCGATGGCTACACCTTC. Its protein is CASSHKLPGQGDGYTF. This chain uses TRBV4-1 with TRBJ1-2; 9 bases map to TRBD1. The ends lost 3 bases at V and 6 bases at J; junction bases unmatched: 11. The germline V gene has CDR1 MGHRA and CDR2 YSYEKL. This CDR3 contains 16 residues.

The chain couples TRBV20-1 to TRBJ2-7; 7 bases line up with TRBD2. Germline loops: CDR1 DFQATT, CDR2 SNEGSKA (reference sequence). The CDR3 is 11 amino acids. V shed 7 bases and J 0 bases; nucleotides not matched to a gene: 0. The CDR3 sequence: CSGTSSYEQYF. CDR3 DNA sequence: TGCAGTGGGACTAGCTCCTACGAGCAGTACTTC.